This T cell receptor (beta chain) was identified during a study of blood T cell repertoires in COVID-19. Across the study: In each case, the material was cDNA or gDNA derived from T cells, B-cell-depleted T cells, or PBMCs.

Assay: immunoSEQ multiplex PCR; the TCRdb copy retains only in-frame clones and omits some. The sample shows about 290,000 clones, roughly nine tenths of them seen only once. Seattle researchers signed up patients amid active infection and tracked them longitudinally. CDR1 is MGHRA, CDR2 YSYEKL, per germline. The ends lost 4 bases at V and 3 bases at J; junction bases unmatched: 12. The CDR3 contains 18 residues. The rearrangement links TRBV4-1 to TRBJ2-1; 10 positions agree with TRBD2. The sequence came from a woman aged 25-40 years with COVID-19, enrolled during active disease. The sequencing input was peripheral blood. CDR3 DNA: TGCGCCAGCAGCCGCTACCCTGATGCTAGCGGGGGCTACAATGAGCAGTTCTTC. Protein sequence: CASSRYPDASGGYNEQFF.